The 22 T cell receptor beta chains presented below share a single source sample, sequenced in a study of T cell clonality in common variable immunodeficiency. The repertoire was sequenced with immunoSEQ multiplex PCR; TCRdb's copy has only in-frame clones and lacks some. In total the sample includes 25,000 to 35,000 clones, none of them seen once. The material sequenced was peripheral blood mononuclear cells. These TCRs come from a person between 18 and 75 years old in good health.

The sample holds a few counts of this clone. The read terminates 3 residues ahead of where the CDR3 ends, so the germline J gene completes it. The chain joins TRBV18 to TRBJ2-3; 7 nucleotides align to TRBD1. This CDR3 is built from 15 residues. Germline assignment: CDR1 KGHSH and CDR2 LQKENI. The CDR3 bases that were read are TGTGCCAGCTCACGAACAGGGGCGAACCGAGAGACG. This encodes CASSRTGANRET. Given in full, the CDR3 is CASSRTGANRETQYF.

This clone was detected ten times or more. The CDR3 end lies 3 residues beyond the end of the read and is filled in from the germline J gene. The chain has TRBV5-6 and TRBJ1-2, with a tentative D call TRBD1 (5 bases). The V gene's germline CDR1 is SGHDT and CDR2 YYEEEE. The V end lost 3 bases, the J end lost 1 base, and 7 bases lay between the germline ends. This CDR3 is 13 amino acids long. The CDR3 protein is CASSYDSNYGYTF. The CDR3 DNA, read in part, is TGTGCCAGCAGCTATGACAGTAACTATGGC.

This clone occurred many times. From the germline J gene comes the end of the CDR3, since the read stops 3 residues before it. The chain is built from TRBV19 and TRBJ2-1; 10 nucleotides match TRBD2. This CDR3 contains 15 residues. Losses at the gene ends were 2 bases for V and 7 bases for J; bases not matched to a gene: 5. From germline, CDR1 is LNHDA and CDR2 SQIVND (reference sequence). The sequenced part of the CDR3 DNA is TGTGCCAGTAGTATAAGCGGGAGGGCGGAGAATGAG. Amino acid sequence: CASSISGRAENE. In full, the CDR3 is CASSISGRAENEQFF.

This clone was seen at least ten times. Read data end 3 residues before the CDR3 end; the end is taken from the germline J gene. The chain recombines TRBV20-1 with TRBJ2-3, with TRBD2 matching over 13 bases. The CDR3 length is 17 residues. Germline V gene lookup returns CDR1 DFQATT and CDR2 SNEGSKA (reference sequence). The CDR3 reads CSARDGTSGAFEGPQYF. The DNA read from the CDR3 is TGCAGTGCTAGAGACGGGACTAGCGGGGCCTTTGAGGGGCCG.

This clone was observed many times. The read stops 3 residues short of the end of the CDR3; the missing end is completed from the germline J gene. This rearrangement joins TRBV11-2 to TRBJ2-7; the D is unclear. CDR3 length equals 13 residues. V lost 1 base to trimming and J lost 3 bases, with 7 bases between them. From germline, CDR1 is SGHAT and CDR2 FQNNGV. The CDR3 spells CASSLGQFYEQYF. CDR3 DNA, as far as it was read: TGTGCCAGCAGCTTAGGCCAGTTCTACGAG.

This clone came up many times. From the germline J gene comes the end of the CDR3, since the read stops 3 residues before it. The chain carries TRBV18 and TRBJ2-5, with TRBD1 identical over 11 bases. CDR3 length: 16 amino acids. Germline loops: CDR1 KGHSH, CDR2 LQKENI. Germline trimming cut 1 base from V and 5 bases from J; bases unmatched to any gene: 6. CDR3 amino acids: CASSPLGQGAGETQYF. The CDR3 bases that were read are TGTGCCAGCTCACCACTCGGACAGGGGGCGGGCGAGACC.

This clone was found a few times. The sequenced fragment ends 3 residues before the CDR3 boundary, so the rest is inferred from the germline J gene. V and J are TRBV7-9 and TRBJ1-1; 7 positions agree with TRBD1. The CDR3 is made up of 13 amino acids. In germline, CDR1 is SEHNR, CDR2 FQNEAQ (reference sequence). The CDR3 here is CASSQGEYQPAFF. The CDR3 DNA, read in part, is TGTGCCAGCAGCCAGGGGGAATATCAGCCC.

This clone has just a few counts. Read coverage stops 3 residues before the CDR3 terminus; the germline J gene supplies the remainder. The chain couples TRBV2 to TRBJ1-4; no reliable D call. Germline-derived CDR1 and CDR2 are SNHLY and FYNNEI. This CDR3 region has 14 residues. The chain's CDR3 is CASSSFANTGELFF. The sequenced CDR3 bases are TGTGCCAGTTCTTCGTTCGCGAACACCGGGGAA.

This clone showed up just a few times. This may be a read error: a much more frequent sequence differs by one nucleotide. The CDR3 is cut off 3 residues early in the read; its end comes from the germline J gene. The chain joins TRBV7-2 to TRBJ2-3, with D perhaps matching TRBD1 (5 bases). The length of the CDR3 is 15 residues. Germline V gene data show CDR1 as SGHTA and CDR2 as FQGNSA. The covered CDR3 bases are TGTGCCAGCAGCAAGAGACAAGGGGCCTACCAGCCG. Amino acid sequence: CASSKRQGAYQP. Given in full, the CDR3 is CASSKRQGAYQPQYF.

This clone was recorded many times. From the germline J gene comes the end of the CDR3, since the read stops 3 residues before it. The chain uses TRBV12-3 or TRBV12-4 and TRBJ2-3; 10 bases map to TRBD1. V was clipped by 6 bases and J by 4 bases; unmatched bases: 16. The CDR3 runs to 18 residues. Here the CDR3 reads CASRLTYRDRGGADTQYF. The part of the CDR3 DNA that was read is TGTGCCAGCAGGCTTACCTATCGGGACAGGGGAGGTGCAGATACG.

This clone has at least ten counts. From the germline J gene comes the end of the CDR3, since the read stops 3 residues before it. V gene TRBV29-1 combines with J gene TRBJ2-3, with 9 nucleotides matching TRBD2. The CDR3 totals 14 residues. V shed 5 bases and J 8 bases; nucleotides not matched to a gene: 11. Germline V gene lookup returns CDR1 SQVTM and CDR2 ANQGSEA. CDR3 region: CSVPLAGAVGTQYF. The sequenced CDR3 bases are TGCAGCGTTCCCTTAGCGGGAGCGGTGGGTACG.

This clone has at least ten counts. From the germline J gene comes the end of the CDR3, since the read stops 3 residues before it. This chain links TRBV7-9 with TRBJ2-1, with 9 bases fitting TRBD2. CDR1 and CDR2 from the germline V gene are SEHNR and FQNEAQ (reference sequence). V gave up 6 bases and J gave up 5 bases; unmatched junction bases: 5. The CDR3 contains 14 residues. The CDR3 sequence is CASSPVAGDNEQFF. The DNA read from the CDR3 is TGTGCCAGCAGTCCGGTAGCGGGAGACAATGAG.

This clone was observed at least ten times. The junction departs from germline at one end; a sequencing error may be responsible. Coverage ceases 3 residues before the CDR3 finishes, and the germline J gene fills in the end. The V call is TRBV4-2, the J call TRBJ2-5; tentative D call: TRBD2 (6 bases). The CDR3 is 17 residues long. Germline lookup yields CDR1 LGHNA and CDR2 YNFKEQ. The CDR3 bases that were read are TGCGCCAGCAGCCAAGACCCCCGGGACGGCGGGGAAGAGACC. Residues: CASSQDPRDGGEET. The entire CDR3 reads CASSQDPRDGGEETQYF.

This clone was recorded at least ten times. This CDR3 is CAWSLRYGELFF. The CDR3 bases that were read are TGTGCCTGGAGTCTGCGTTATGGGGAG. This sequence joins TRBV30 and TRBJ2-2; D is unresolved. The sequence runs out 3 residues before the end of the CDR3; the remainder is reconstructed from the germline J gene. Per the germline V gene, CDR1 is GTSNPN and CDR2 is SVGIG (reference sequence). Trimming took off 2 bases at V and 8 bases at J, with 9 bases between the two ends. The CDR3 has 12 residues.

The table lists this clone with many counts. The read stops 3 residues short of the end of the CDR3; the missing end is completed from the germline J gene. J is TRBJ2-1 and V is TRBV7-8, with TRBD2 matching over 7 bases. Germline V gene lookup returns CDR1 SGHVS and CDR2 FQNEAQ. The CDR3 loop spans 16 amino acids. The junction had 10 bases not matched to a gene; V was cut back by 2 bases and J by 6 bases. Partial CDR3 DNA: TGTGCCAGCAGCTTACCGGGACTACCGGCGGCCAATGAG. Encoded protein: CASSLPGLPAANE. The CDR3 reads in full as CASSLPGLPAANEQFF.

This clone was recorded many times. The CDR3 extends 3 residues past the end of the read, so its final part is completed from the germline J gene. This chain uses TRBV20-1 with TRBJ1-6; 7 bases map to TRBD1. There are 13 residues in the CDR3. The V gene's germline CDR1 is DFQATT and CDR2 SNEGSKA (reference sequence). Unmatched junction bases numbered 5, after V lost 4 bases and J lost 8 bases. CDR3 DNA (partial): TGCAGTGCTACTCGACAGGGTTATTCACCC. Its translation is CSATRQGYSP. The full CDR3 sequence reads CSATRQGYSPLHF.

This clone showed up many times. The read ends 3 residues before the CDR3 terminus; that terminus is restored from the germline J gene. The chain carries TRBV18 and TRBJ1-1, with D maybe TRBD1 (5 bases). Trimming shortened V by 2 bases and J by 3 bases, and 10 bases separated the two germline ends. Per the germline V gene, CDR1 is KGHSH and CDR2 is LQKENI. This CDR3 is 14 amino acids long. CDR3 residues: CASSPSGADTEAFF. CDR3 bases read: TGTGCCAGCTCACCAAGTGGGGCGGACACTGAA.

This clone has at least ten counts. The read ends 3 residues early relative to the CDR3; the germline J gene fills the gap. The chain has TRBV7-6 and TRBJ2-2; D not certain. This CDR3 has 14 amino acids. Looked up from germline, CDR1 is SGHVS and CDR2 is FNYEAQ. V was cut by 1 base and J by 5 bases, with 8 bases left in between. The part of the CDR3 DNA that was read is TGTGCCAGCAGCTTAGAGGGCAGTACCGGGGAG. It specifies CASSLEGSTGE. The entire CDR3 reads CASSLEGSTGELFF.

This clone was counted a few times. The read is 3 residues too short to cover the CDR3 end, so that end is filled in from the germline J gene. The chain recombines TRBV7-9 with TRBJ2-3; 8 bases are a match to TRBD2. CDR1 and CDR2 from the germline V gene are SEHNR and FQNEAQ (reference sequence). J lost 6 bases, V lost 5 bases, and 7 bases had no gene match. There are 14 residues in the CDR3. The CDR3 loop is CASSPGLAADTQYF. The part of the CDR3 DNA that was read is TGTGCCAGCAGCCCAGGACTAGCTGCCGATACG. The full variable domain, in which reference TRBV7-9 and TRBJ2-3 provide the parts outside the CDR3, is DTGVSQNPRHKITKRGQNVTFRCDPISEHNRLYWYRQTLGQGPEFLTYFQNEAQLEKSRLLSDRFSAERPKGSFSTLEIQRTEQGDSAMYLCASSPGLAADTQYFGPGTRLTVL.

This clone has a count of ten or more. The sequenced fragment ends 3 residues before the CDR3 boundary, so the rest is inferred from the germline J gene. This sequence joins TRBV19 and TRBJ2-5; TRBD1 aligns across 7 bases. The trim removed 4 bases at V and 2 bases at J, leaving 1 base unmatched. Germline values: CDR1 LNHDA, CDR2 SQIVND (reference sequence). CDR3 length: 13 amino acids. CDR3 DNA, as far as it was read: TGTGCCAGTAGTAAGGGACAGCAAGAGACC. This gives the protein CASSKGQQET. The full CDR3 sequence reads CASSKGQQETQYF.

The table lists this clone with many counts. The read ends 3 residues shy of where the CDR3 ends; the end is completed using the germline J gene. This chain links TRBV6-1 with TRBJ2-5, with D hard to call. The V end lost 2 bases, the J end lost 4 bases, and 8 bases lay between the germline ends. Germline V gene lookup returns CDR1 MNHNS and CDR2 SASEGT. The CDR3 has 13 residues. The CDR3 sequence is CASSESLRETQYF. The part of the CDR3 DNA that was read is TGTGCCAGCAGTGAAAGCCTAAGAGAGACC.

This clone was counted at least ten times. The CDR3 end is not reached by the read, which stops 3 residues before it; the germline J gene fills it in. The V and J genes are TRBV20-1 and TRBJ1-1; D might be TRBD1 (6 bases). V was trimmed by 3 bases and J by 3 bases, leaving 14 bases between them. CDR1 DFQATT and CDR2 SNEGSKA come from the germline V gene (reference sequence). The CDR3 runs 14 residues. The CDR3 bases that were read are TGCAGTGCTAGCCGGGGGGCGCGGGACACTGAA. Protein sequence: CSASRGARDTE. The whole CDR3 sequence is CSASRGARDTEAFF.